Described below is a single T cell receptor (beta chain) sequence and its context. This entry belongs to a study of blood T cells in healthy people across ages. CDR3 length: 16 amino acids. J lost 1 base, V lost 5 bases, and 8 bases had no gene match. Germline lookup yields CDR1 MDHEN and CDR2 SYDVKM. Primers used in a second PCR of roughly 7 to 11 cycles were a sample-barcoded 5' primer and a J-beta primer mix. TCRdb reprocessed the 5' RACE reads with MiXCR, giving one entry per CDR3 protein. The profile shows hundreds of thousands of distinct CDR3 sequences, under 30% of them singletons. These sequences were also reported in another study, on T cells of mothers and their children. That work contributes: Donors were three healthy Caucasian mothers and their six children. Using the M1S primer, the second PCR added sample barcodes along with 2-4 random nucleotides.

The V call is TRBV28, the J call TRBJ2-1; 7 bases match TRBD1. This receptor was obtained from a boy aged 5-17 years in good health. What was sequenced was blood. This CDR3 reads CASSPRQGFSYNEQFF. The CDR3 DNA reads TGTGCCAGCAGTCCCCGACAGGGTTTTTCCTACAATGAGCAGTTCTTC. The full variable domain, completed using reference TRBV28 and TRBJ2-1, is DVKVTQSSRYLVKRTGEKVFLECVQDMDHENMFWYRQDPGLGLRLIYFSYDVKMKEKGDIPEGYSVSREKKERFSLILESASTNQTSMYLCASSPRQGFSYNEQFFGPGTRLTVL.